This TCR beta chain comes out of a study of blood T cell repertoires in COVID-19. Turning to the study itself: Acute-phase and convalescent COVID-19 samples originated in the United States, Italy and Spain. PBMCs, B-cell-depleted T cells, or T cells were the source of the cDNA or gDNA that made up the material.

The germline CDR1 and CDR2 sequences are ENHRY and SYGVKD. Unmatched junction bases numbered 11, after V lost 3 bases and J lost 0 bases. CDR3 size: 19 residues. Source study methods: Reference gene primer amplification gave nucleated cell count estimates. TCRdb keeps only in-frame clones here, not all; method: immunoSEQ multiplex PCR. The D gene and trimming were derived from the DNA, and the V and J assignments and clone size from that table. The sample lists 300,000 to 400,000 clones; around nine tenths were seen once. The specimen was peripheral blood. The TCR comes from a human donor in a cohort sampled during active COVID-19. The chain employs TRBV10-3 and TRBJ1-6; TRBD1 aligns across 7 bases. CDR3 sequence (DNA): TGTGCCATCAGTGACATATTGGGACAGACGAGCTCCTATAATTCACCCCTCCACTTT. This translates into CAISDILGQTSSYNSPLHF.